The 17 T cell receptor beta chains below were found in one sample sequenced in a study of OX40 agonist ivuxolimab in advanced cancers. The repertoire was sequenced with immunoSEQ multiplex PCR; TCRdb's copy has only in-frame clones and lacks some. The data show approximately 61,000 clones, with 87% seen just once and approximately 0.35% held by the top ten. Material: CD4+ or CD8+ T cells sorted from blood, obtained in a trial of the OX40 agonist ivuxolimab. These receptor sequences come from an adult with an advanced solid tumor such as melanoma, head and neck, liver or kidney cancer.

The chain is built from TRBV30 and TRBJ2-5, with no clear D. Trimming took off 0 bases at V and 2 bases at J, with 16 bases between the two ends. Germline assignment: CDR1 GTSNPN and CDR2 SVGIG (reference sequence). CDR3 length: 16 residues. CDR3 amino acids: CAWSVGSARGQETQYF. The DNA of the CDR3 is TGTGCCTGGAGTGTAGGTTCGGCCCGTGGACAAGAGACCCAGTACTTC. Full variable domain (outside the CDR3, taken from reference TRBV30 and TRBJ2-5): SQTIHQWPATLVQPVGSPLSLECTVEGTSNPNLYWYRQAAGRGLQLLFYSVGIGQISSEVPQNLSASRPQDRQFILSSKKLLLSDSGFYLCAWSVGSARGQETQYFGPGTRLLVL.

This clone was found a few times. This chain connects TRBV6-1 to TRBJ1-6; weak D call: TRBD1 (5 bases). V dropped 6 bases and J dropped 7 bases, with 13 bases sitting between them. The CDR3 contains 14 residues. Per the germline V gene, CDR1 is MNHNS and CDR2 is SASEGT. CDR3 loop: CASSEMGRNSPLHF. The DNA for the CDR3 is TGTGCCAGCAGCGAAATGGGACGCAATTCACCCCTCCACTTT.

V gene TRBV6-1 combines with J gene TRBJ1-2; no firm D call. The CDR3 is 14 residues long. V lost 3 bases and J lost 8, with 16 bases in between. Germline loops: CDR1 MNHNS, CDR2 SASEGT. CDR3 protein: CASSDLDTTGGYTF. DNA of the CDR3: TGTGCCAGCAGTGACCTAGATACTACGGGAGGCTACACCTTC.

The DNA of the CDR3 is TGTGCCAGCAGCTATATTCATTCGAACACTGAAGCTTTCTTT. As protein: CASSYIHSNTEAFF. The rearrangement links TRBV5-5 to TRBJ1-1, with D uncertain. Deletions cut 3 bases from V and 1 base from J, with 10 bases between. CDR3 size: 14 residues. Germline lookup yields CDR1 SGHKS and CDR2 YYEKEE (reference sequence).

This clone has just one count. V usage is TRBV5-1 and J usage is TRBJ2-7, with D uncertain. The CDR3 is 14 amino acids. From germline, CDR1 is SGHRS and CDR2 YFSETQ. The germline V and J ends were trimmed by 0 bases and 2 bases, with 9 bases remaining between them. The chain's CDR3 is CASSLDGSPYEQYF. DNA of the CDR3: TGCGCCAGCAGCTTGGACGGCAGCCCCTACGAGCAGTACTTC.

The chain employs TRBV5-4 and TRBJ2-7; 7 nucleotides match TRBD1. V shed 4 bases and J 4 bases; nucleotides not matched to a gene: 5. There are 13 residues in the CDR3. The germline gives CDR1 SGHNT, CDR2 YYREEE (reference sequence). In DNA form, the CDR3 reads TGTGCCAGCAGCACCGGGACAGAGTACGAGCAGTACTTC. It specifies CASSTGTEYEQYF. The full variable domain, its missing parts supplied by reference TRBV5-4 and TRBJ2-7, is ETGVTQSPTHLIKTRGQQVTLRCSSQSGHNTVSWYQQALGQGPQFIFQYYREEENGRGNFPPRFSGLQFPNYSSELNVNALELDDSALYLCASSTGTEYEQYFGPGTRLTVT.

The chain has TRBV5-1 and TRBJ2-3; 8 positions agree with TRBD1. Germline assignment: CDR1 SGHRS and CDR2 YFSETQ. The CDR3 spans 16 residues. V gave up 0 bases and J gave up 5 bases; unmatched junction bases: 8. The CDR3 region is CASSLGGQVFGDTQYF. As DNA, the CDR3 is TGCGCCAGCAGCTTGGGGGGACAGGTTTTTGGAGATACGCAGTATTTT.

The table lists this clone with a count of one. The chain links TRBV19 to TRBJ1-1; D is undetermined. Trimming left V 2 bases short and J 4 bases short, with 8 bases between. CDR1 is LNHDA, CDR2 SQIVND, per germline (reference sequence). The CDR3 consists of 13 residues. This chain's CDR3 is CASSILGSTEAFF. In nucleotides, the CDR3 is TGTGCCAGTAGTATACTAGGGAGCACTGAAGCTTTCTTT.

The V gene is TRBV30, the J gene TRBJ2-7, with TRBD1 identical over 7 bases. The CDR3 runs 13 residues. Germline V gene sequence: CDR1 GTSNPN, CDR2 SVGIG (reference sequence). The junction had 12 bases not matched to a gene; V was cut back by 6 bases and J by 7 bases. In nucleotides, the CDR3 is TGTGCCTGCTGGCCCCAAGGGGGCAAAGAGCAGTACTTC. Translated: CACWPQGGKEQYF.

The count of this clone is one. The V call is TRBV2, the J call TRBJ2-1; 12 nucleotides agree with TRBD1. Germline-derived CDR1 and CDR2 are SNHLY and FYNNEI. J was trimmed by 9 bases and V by 6 bases; bases with no gene match: 3. CDR3 length: 13 amino acids. The CDR3 sequence is CASRGQGASEQFF. CDR3 DNA: TGTGCCAGCAGGGGACAGGGGGCCAGTGAGCAGTTCTTC.

This clone was seen just once. The chain recombines TRBV11-2 with TRBJ2-2; 9 nucleotides match TRBD1. V was clipped by 2 bases and J by 6 bases; unmatched bases: 10. The CDR3 has 17 amino acids. Germline V gene data show CDR1 as SGHAT and CDR2 as FQNNGV. The CDR3 DNA is TGTGCCAGCAGCTTACTCCCGGACAGGGGTGCTTCCGGGGAGCTGTTTTTT. Translating it yields CASSLLPDRGASGELFF.

This sequence joins TRBV2 and TRBJ2-3; 7 nucleotides align to TRBD2. The length of the CDR3 is 12 residues. CDR1 is SNHLY, CDR2 FYNNEI, per germline. Trimming at V came to 6 bases and at J to 7 bases, leaving 4 bases not matched to a gene. The DNA for the CDR3 is TGTGCCAGCAGCCTGACTAGCAATACGCAGTATTTT. Translated, it gives CASSLTSNTQYF.

The gene calls are TRBV5-1 and TRBJ2-7; 8 bases match TRBD1. Trimming took 5 bases from V and 2 from J; bases not matched to a gene: 6. Germline V CDR1 and CDR2: SGHRS, YFSETQ. This CDR3 has 14 amino acids. CDR3 loop: CASRVSGGPYEQYF. The CDR3 DNA follows: TGCGCCAGCAGGGTTTCAGGGGGCCCCTACGAGCAGTACTTC.

V and J are TRBV11-3 and TRBJ2-7, with D maybe TRBD1 (5 bases). The V end lost 3 bases, the J end lost 2 bases, and 14 bases lay between the germline ends. Per germline, CDR1 SGHNT and CDR2 YENEEA. The CDR3 extends over 15 amino acids. Here the CDR3 DNA reads TGTGCCAGCAGCTTGGGGCCTAAACCCACCTACGAGCAGTACTTC. Its protein is CASSLGPKPTYEQYF.

The V gene is TRBV11-3, the J gene TRBJ1-1; no definite D call. This CDR3 contains 9 residues. The V end lost 8 bases, the J end lost 11 bases, and 9 bases lay between the germline ends. The germline V gene encodes CDR1 SGHNT and CDR2 YENEEA. CDR3 in amino acids: CASYGSAFF. CDR3 in DNA: TGTGCCAGCTATGGGAGTGCTTTCTTT.

V usage is TRBV9 and J usage is TRBJ2-5; D gene ambiguous. TRBJ2-7 explains the end of the DNA better; the J call may be wrong. Germline V gene data show CDR1 as SGDLS and CDR2 as YYNGEE. This CDR3 is built from 15 residues. CDR3 region: CASSVGTGAWHEQYF. The DNA for the CDR3 is TGTGCCAGCAGCGTAGGTACCGGAGCATGGCACGAGCAGTACTTC.

This chain uses TRBV7-6 with TRBJ2-2; 7 bases agree with TRBD1. Germline CDR1 is SGHVS and CDR2 is FNYEAQ. J lost 6 bases, V lost 5 bases, and 3 bases had no gene match. The CDR3 runs to 13 residues. The CDR3 loop is CASSPTGPGELFF. For the CDR3, the DNA is TGTGCCAGCAGCCCGACAGGGCCCGGGGAGCTGTTTTTT.